These 31 T cell receptor beta chains share one sample of origin, sequenced in a study of vaccination and CD4 T cells after COVID-19 (dated by TCRdb to the early 2020s). Taken with the paper, the label for treatment or condition translates to: roughly ten-day PBMC culture with coronavirus spike peptide pools or control peptides (ViraFEST assay). Library method: PCR. Reads for this sample came from an Illumina iSeq 100. TCR sequencing of DNA from cultured CD4+ T cells used the Oncomine TCR Beta short-read assay at the Johns Hopkins FTIC core. The raw public data were reprocessed by TCRdb itself: fastp quality trimming at Q25, MiXCR clonotype calling, in-frame beta chains only. Rows with one shared CDR3 protein collapse into an entry with the most common genes and DNA. The sample table holds roughly 15,000 distinct CDR3 sequences, of which 55% were seen once. Approximately 15% of the sample goes to the ten largest clones.

Their specific antigens are unknown. What was sequenced was CD4+ T cells from blood, cultured in vitro. These receptors came from a human donor who had recovered from COVID-19.

Within the sample, this clonotype is medium-sized. This chain uses TRBV27 with TRBJ2-7; D is ambiguous. The ends were cut back, 2 bases at V and 0 bases at J, with 11 bases in the middle. This CDR3 contains 15 residues. Germline CDR1 is MNHEY and CDR2 is SMNVEV (reference sequence). CDR3 in DNA: TGTGCCAGCAGTTTAAAGGCTTACGGCTCCTACGAGCAGTACTTC. Translation: CASSLKAYGSYEQYF.

V usage is TRBV2 and J usage is TRBJ2-7, with D perhaps matching TRBD2 (5 bases). The V and J ends lost 1 base and 7 bases respectively, with 11 bases between them. The CDR3 covers 13 residues. Germline-derived CDR1 and CDR2 are SNHLY and FYNNEI. The DNA of the CDR3 is TGTGCCAGCAGTGAAGTGGGGAGAGGGGAGCAGTACTTC. Translating it yields CASSEVGRGEQYF.

This clonotype was found once. The chain joins TRBV20-1 to TRBJ2-5; D may be TRBD2 (5 bases). The CDR3 contains 12 residues. CDR1 DFQATT and CDR2 SNEGSKA come from the germline V gene (reference sequence). Trimming stripped 8 bases from V and 4 bases from J, with 14 bases between. Written as DNA, the CDR3 is TGCAGTACTAAGGGAGTGGGAGAGACCCAGTACTTC. Its protein product is CSTKGVGETQYF.

This clonotype was counted a few times. The CDR3 region has the DNA TGTGCCATCAGTGAGTCGAGGAGCACAGATACGCAGTATTTT. Translated: CAISESRSTDTQYF. V and J are TRBV10-3 and TRBJ2-3, with D uncertain. Germline CDR1 and CDR2: ENHRY and SYGVKD. The CDR3 is made up of 14 amino acids. Between the trimmed V and J ends, which lost 0 bases and 0 bases, there was a span of 4 bases.

This sequence joins TRBV28 and TRBJ1-5; D is unresolved. This CDR3 region has 16 residues. The germline V gene encodes CDR1 MDHEN and CDR2 SYDVKM. V was pared by 4 bases and J by 0 bases, with 13 bases between. The CDR3 nucleotides read TGTGCCAGCAGTTGGGCCGTAGATTTTAGCAATCAGCCCCAGCATTTT. Protein: CASSWAVDFSNQPQHF.

The chain is built from TRBV18 and TRBJ1-1; D unclear. Germline assignment: CDR1 KGHSH and CDR2 LQKENI. The V end was cut by 3 bases, the J end by 0 bases, with 8 bases between. The CDR3 runs to 14 residues. The CDR3 sequence: CASSPDGLNTEAFF. CDR3 sequence (DNA): TGTGCCAGCTCACCCGACGGACTGAACACTGAAGCTTTCTTT.

This clonotype has just a few counts. The chain couples TRBV21-1 to TRBJ2-7; TRBD1, the table's D call, lacks a check against the DNA. TRBV21-1 is flagged as a pseudogene. The CDR3 sequence is 15 residues long. CDR3 DNA: TGTGCCAGCAGCGGAAGGGGGGGGGTCCGCCGCGAGCAGTACTTC. It yields the protein CASSGRGGVRREQYF.

The chain has TRBV21-1 and TRBJ2-5; the table's D call, TRBD1, was not checked against the DNA. TRBV21-1 is a known pseudogene. This CDR3 contains 14 residues. The DNA of the CDR3 is TGTGCCAGCAGCTACGGGGACAGACAAGAGACCCAGTACTTC. Amino acid sequence: CASSYGDRQETQYF.

The rearrangement uses TRBV20-1 and TRBJ2-7; 8 nucleotides align to TRBD2. Germline V gives CDR1 DFQATT, CDR2 SNEGSKA (reference sequence). This CDR3 comprises 17 residues. After removal of 5 bases from V and 3 bases from J, the junction contained 18 bases not matched to a gene. The CDR3 DNA reads TGCAGTGCTCGACCGAGACTAGCGAGCGGGAGTTTCTACGAGCAGTACTTC. Translated, it gives CSARPRLASGSFYEQYF.

The V call is TRBV18, the J call TRBJ2-1; D unclear. Deletions cut 4 bases from V and 3 bases from J, with 10 bases between. Germline V gives CDR1 KGHSH, CDR2 LQKENI. The CDR3 has 14 amino acids. The CDR3, as DNA: TGTGCCAGCTCACTAAGCGCGATCTACAATGAGCAGTTCTTC. Amino acids: CASSLSAIYNEQFF.

The chain uses TRBV7-3 and TRBJ2-3, with TRBD2 identical over 11 bases. Germline V gene sequence: CDR1 SGHTA, CDR2 FQGTGA. Losses at the gene ends were 5 bases for V and 4 bases for J; bases not matched to a gene: 2. The CDR3 extends over 14 amino acids. CDR3 in amino acids: CASSQGLAADTQYF. CDR3 nucleotides: TGTGCCAGCAGCCAGGGACTAGCGGCAGATACGCAGTATTTT.

The chain couples TRBV20-1 to TRBJ2-7; 7 positions match TRBD2. Trimming cost V 3 bases and J 2 bases; bases outside gene matches: 4. The CDR3 has 13 residues. Germline CDR1 reads DFQATT; CDR2 reads SNEGSKA (reference sequence). The chain's CDR3 is CSASLGTTYEQYF. In DNA form, the CDR3 reads TGCAGTGCTAGTCTCGGGACTACCTACGAGCAGTACTTC.

This clonotype showed up just a few times. The chain couples TRBV7-9 to TRBJ2-3; 11 positions match TRBD2. The V gene's germline CDR1 is SEHNR and CDR2 FQNEAQ (reference sequence). Trimming took 6 bases from V and 2 from J; bases not matched to a gene: 4. The CDR3 has 15 residues. The CDR3: CASRTGLADTDTQYF. As DNA, the CDR3 is TGTGCCAGCAGGACGGGACTAGCGGACACAGATACGCAGTATTTT.

This clonotype has only a few counts. This chain uses TRBV10-3 with TRBJ2-7; 7 bases fit TRBD1. This CDR3 has 14 amino acids. Germline-derived CDR1 and CDR2 are ENHRY and SYGVKD. Unmatched junction bases numbered 6, after V lost 7 bases and J lost 0 bases. The chain's CDR3 is CAINPGTDSYEQYF. DNA for the CDR3: TGTGCCATCAATCCAGGGACAGACTCCTACGAGCAGTACTTC.

The J gene is TRBJ1-2, the V gene TRBV28; D perhaps matches TRBD1 (6 bases). V lost 6 bases and J lost 3, with 14 bases in between. The CDR3 is made up of 14 amino acids. Germline V gene data show CDR1 as MDHEN and CDR2 as SYDVKM. CDR3 protein: CASRPRGAYYGYTF. The CDR3 coding sequence is TGTGCCAGCAGACCCAGGGGCGCGTACTATGGCTACACCTTC.

This clonotype showed up just a few times. The genes are TRBV30 and TRBJ2-1; no definite D call. CDR3 length: 13 residues. The germline V gene has CDR1 GTSNPN and CDR2 SVGIG (reference sequence). V was shortened by 4 bases and J by 9 bases, with 16 bases between the two germline ends. The CDR3 is CAWNLDPPAEQFF. In nucleotides, the CDR3 is TGTGCCTGGAATCTCGACCCCCCCGCTGAGCAGTTCTTC.

By share of the sample, this clonotype is medium-sized. The rearrangement joins TRBV7-3 to TRBJ2-3, with D perhaps being TRBD1 or TRBD2 (5 bases each). The germline CDR1 and CDR2 sequences are SGHTA and FQGTGA. V gave up 1 base and J gave up 1 base, with 9 bases separating them. This CDR3 has 15 amino acids. In nucleotides, the CDR3 is TGTGCCAGCAGCTTAATTGGGGGAGGCACAGATACGCAGTATTTT. Encoded protein: CASSLIGGGTDTQYF.

The chain uses TRBV7-9 and TRBJ2-7; 7 bases agree with TRBD1. CDR1 is SEHNR, CDR2 FQNEAQ, per germline (reference sequence). This CDR3 region has 12 residues. With 4 bases clipped from V and 4 bases from J, the junction kept 1 base outside the gene matches. The CDR3 sequence is CASSYRGYEQYF. The DNA of the CDR3 is TGTGCCAGCAGCTACAGGGGTTACGAGCAGTACTTC.

The genes are TRBV10-3 and TRBJ2-3, with 10 nucleotides matching TRBD1. Germline V gene lookup returns CDR1 ENHRY and CDR2 SYGVKD. The CDR3 totals 16 residues. V lost 0 bases and J lost 4; bases outside the gene matches: 4. The CDR3 protein is CAISESGQGWADTQYF. Written as DNA, the CDR3 is TGTGCCATCAGTGAGTCGGGACAGGGGTGGGCAGATACGCAGTATTTT.

This rearrangement joins TRBV20-1 to TRBJ2-1, with TRBD2 matching over 14 bases. This CDR3 region has 16 residues. CDR1 DFQATT and CDR2 SNEGSKA come from the germline V gene (reference sequence). The V and J ends lost 6 bases and 7 bases, in that order; junction bases with no gene match: 11. In DNA form, the CDR3 reads TGCAGTGCCGGGACTAGCGGGAGTTCCGGCTGGAATGAGCAGTTCTTC. Its translation: CSAGTSGSSGWNEQFF.

The chain recombines TRBV6-5 with TRBJ2-7; D gene unclear. Germline assignment: CDR1 MNHEY and CDR2 SVGAGI. CDR3 length: 14 residues. V was pared by 4 bases and J by 3 bases, with 13 bases between. The chain's CDR3 is CASSLSIVNYEQYF. CDR3 nucleotide sequence: TGTGCCAGCAGTTTATCAATTGTCAACTACGAGCAGTACTTC.

V is TRBV10-3 and J is TRBJ2-3; no clear D. This CDR3 region has 13 residues. Germline V gene data show CDR1 as ENHRY and CDR2 as SYGVKD. V shed 4 bases and J shed 4 bases, with 9 bases lying between them. CDR3 sequence: CAISVSSADTQYF. CDR3 sequence (DNA): TGTGCCATCAGTGTTAGCTCTGCAGATACGCAGTATTTT.

This clonotype has just a few counts. V is TRBV15 and J is TRBJ1-5; D is perhaps TRBD1 (5 bases). CDR1 is LNHNV and CDR2 is YYDKDF in the germline V gene (reference sequence). V was clipped by 1 base and J by 0 bases, with 7 bases between them. The length of the CDR3 is 15 residues. CDR3 nucleotide sequence: TGTGCCACCAGCAGAGGGGGGGATAGCAATCAGCCCCAGCATTTT. Translating gives CATSRGGDSNQPQHF. Supplemented by reference TRBV15 and TRBJ1-5, the full variable domain reads DAMVIQNPRYQVTQFGKPVTLSCSQTLNHNVMYWYQQKSSQAPKLLFHYYDKDFNNEADTPDNFQSRRPNTSFCFLDIRSPGLGDTAMYLCATSRGGDSNQPQHFGDGTRLSIL.

This rearrangement joins TRBV6-1 to TRBJ2-7; D ambiguous. This CDR3 contains 13 residues. Per the germline V gene, CDR1 is MNHNS and CDR2 is SASEGT. The ends were cut back, 6 bases at V and 3 bases at J, with 12 bases in the middle. The CDR3 region is CASSRTVDYEQYF. The CDR3 DNA sequence: TGTGCCAGCAGCCGGACGGTTGACTACGAGCAGTACTTC.

The V call is TRBV20-1, the J call TRBJ2-1, with TRBD2 matching 8 bases. The CDR3 totals 14 residues. The J segment lost 2 bases and the V segment lost 5 bases, leaving 5 bases of the junction unmatched. Looked up from germline, CDR1 is DFQATT and CDR2 is SNEGSKA (reference sequence). The DNA of the CDR3 is TGCAGTGCTCACCGGGAGGGCCCCTACAATGAGCAGTTCTTC. This encodes CSAHREGPYNEQFF.

V usage is TRBV7-2 and J usage is TRBJ1-2; TRBD1 is a possible D gene (5 bases). V lost 5 bases to trimming and J lost 4 bases, with 17 bases between them. The CDR3 runs 15 residues. Per germline, CDR1 SGHTA and CDR2 FQGNSA. This chain's CDR3 is CASSRGAGFVYGYTF. CDR3 coding DNA: TGTGCCAGCAGCCGCGGGGCAGGGTTTGTCTATGGCTACACCTTC.

This chain joins TRBV6-1 and TRBJ1-2, with D unresolved. This CDR3 spans 13 amino acids. Germline values: CDR1 MNHNS, CDR2 SASEGT. V was shortened by 9 bases and J by 5 bases, with 16 bases between the two germline ends. This chain's CDR3 is CASSTEELYGYTF. DNA for the CDR3: TGTGCCAGTTCGACCGAGGAACTGTATGGCTACACCTTC.

The chain has TRBV28 and TRBJ2-4, with D uncertain. The germline V and J ends were trimmed by 5 bases and 7 bases, with 12 bases remaining between them. The CDR3 runs to 13 residues. Germline-derived CDR1 and CDR2 are MDHEN and SYDVKM. For the CDR3, the DNA is TGTGCCAGCAGTGTCCCCTTGGGGAACATTCAGTACTTC. Amino acid sequence: CASSVPLGNIQYF.

The chain is built from TRBV5-1 and TRBJ2-2; TRBD1 might be the D (6 bases). With 5 bases removed from V and 2 bases from J, the gap between germline ends came to 10 bases. The germline V gene encodes CDR1 SGHRS and CDR2 YFSETQ. CDR3 length: 14 residues. This chain's CDR3 is CASRARGNTGELFF. The CDR3, as DNA: TGCGCCAGCAGAGCCAGGGGCAACACCGGGGAGCTGTTTTTT.

V usage is TRBV20-1 and J usage is TRBJ2-1, with 9 nucleotides matching TRBD1. The ends lost 3 bases at V and 1 base at J; junction bases unmatched: 4. The CDR3 consists of 15 residues. Germline lookup yields CDR1 DFQATT and CDR2 SNEGSKA (reference sequence). The CDR3 loop reads CSASAGTGSYNEQFF. The CDR3 bases are TGCAGTGCTAGCGCCGGGACAGGGTCCTACAATGAGCAGTTCTTC.

In this sample, this clonotype is medium-sized. This chain connects TRBV7-8 to TRBJ2-7; either TRBD1 or TRBD2 may fit D (6 bases each). The V end was cut by 0 bases, the J end by 3 bases, with 18 bases between. Germline CDR1 SGHVS, CDR2 FQNEAQ. The CDR3 covers 17 residues. The CDR3 spells CASSLAIPRGGIYEQYF. In DNA, the CDR3 is TGTGCCAGCAGCTTAGCGATTCCCCGAGGGGGGATCTACGAGCAGTACTTC.